The rows below give T cell receptor beta chains drawn from one sample of a study of CD8+CD57+ T cells in acquired aplastic anemia. TCRdb re-analysed the reads in MiXCR, keeping a single row per CDR3 protein. The sample has 200,000 to 300,000 distinct CDR3 sequences, around 46% seen once. Sequenced sample: sorted CD4+, CD8+, or CD8+CD57+ T cells (not recorded which) from PBMCs. These receptors were taken from a human donor with aplastic anemia. Both conserved end residues are part of each CDR3. Each record gives: CDR3 protein, CDR3 DNA, D gene, J gene, V gene, clone size. A D gene is named only where the DNA matches it firmly. Size is stated for part of the rows, as once, few or many counts, or as a class when the clone is expanded.

CDR3: CATSSGGTPPADTQYF; DNA: TGTGCCACCAGCAGCGGAGGGACTCCACCGGCAGATACGCAGTATTTT; D: .; J: TRBJ2-3; V: TRBV15; size: .
CDR3: CASSYLGLQETQYF; DNA: TGTGCCAGCAGTTATCTGGGTCTACAAGAGACCCAGTACTTC; D: .; J: TRBJ2-5; V: TRBV28; size: .
CDR3: CSARDRDTNYGYTF; DNA: TGCAGTGCTAGAGACAGGGATACTAACTATGGCTACACCTTC; D: .; J: TRBJ1-2; V: TRBV20-1; size: many
CDR3: CASSSPGLAGGQGEQFF; DNA: TGTGCCAGCAGCTCACCGGGACTAGCGGGGGGGCAAGGTGAGCAGTTCTTC; D: TRBD2; J: TRBJ2-1; V: TRBV7-9; size: many
CDR3: CASSKGTANTEAFF; DNA: TGTGCCAGCAGTAAAGGGACAGCTAACACTGAAGCTTTCTTT; D: TRBD1; J: TRBJ1-1; V: TRBV27; size: many
CDR3: CASTDGQGWTEAFF; DNA: TGTGCCAGCACCGACGGACAGGGGTGGACTGAAGCTTTCTTT; D: TRBD1; J: TRBJ1-1; V: TRBV13; size: many
CDR3: CASSVVAGGGTEAFF; DNA: TGTGCCAGCAGCGTAGTAGCGGGGGGAGGAACTGAAGCTTTCTTT; D: .; J: TRBJ1-1; V: TRBV9; size: .
CDR3: CATSRDRGAWTEAFF; DNA: TGTGCCACCAGCAGAGATAGAGGGGCTTGGACTGAAGCTTTCTTT; D: .; J: TRBJ1-1; V: TRBV15; size: .
CDR3: CASSNSPGQIYGYTF; DNA: TGTGCCAGTAGTAATTCTCCGGGACAGATCTATGGCTACACCTTC; D: TRBD1; J: TRBJ1-2; V: TRBV19; size: many
CDR3: CASSQAGGTEAFF; DNA: TGTGCCAGCAGCCAAGCGGGTGGGACTGAAGCTTTCTTT; D: .; J: TRBJ1-1; V: TRBV14; size: many
CDR3: CASNLDREYHNEQFF; DNA: TGTGCCAGCAACTTGGACAGGGAATACCACAATGAGCAGTTCTTC; D: TRBD1; J: TRBJ2-1; V: TRBV9; size: many
CDR3: CSVEAGEGYTF; DNA: TGCAGCGTTGAGGCAGGGGAAGGCTACACCTTC; D: .; J: TRBJ1-2; V: TRBV29-1; size: .
CDR3: CASSLRQSNQPQHF; DNA: TGTGCCAGCAGCTTACGGCAGAGCAATCAGCCCCAGCATTTT; D: .; J: TRBJ1-5; V: TRBV15; size: once
CDR3: CASGLVQSGIGVYTEAFF; DNA: TGTGCTAGTGGTTTGGTACAATCAGGGATCGGGGTCTACACTGAAGCTTTCTTT; D: .; J: TRBJ1-1; V: TRBV12-5; size: .
CDR3: CSAPGTSGGVEQFF; DNA: TGCAGTGCTCCGGGGACTAGCGGGGGGGTGGAGCAGTTCTTC; D: TRBD2; J: TRBJ2-1; V: TRBV20-1; size: .
CDR3: CSVVASGRGNEQFF; DNA: TGCAGCGTTGTCGCCAGCGGGAGGGGCAATGAGCAGTTCTTC; D: TRBD2; J: TRBJ2-1; V: TRBV29-1; size: many
CDR3: CSARDFSGGSTDTQYF; DNA: TGCAGTGCTAGAGATTTTAGCGGGGGGAGCACAGATACGCAGTATTTT; D: TRBD2; J: TRBJ2-3; V: TRBV20-1; size: once
CDR3: CASSIEGSSDTQYF; DNA: TGTGCCAGTAGTATTGAAGGCAGCTCAGATACGCAGTATTTT; D: .; J: TRBJ2-3; V: TRBV19; size: .
CDR3: CASSDNPPLHF; DNA: TGTGCCAGCAGCGATAATCCACCCCTCCACTTT; D: .; J: TRBJ1-6; V: TRBV28; size: many
CDR3: CASSGIGTGTGVGYTF; DNA: TGTGCCAGCAGCGGAATTGGAACCGGGACAGGGGTTGGCTACACCTTC; D: TRBD1; J: TRBJ1-2; V: TRBV9; size: many
CDR3: CASSLTAPIYQGFDTEAFF; DNA: TGTGCCAGCAGTCTCACAGCACCTATCTACCAGGGGTTCGACACTGAAGCTTTCTTT; D: .; J: TRBJ1-1; V: TRBV27; size: few
CDR3: CAISEPGTGGTYEQYF; DNA: TGTGCCATCAGTGAGCCCGGGACAGGGGGGACCTACGAGCAGTACTTC; D: TRBD1; J: TRBJ2-7; V: TRBV10-3; size: .
CDR3: CASSEKGINEQYF; DNA: TGCGCCAGCAGCGAAAAAGGGATAAACGAGCAGTACTTC; D: .; J: TRBJ2-7; V: TRBV5-1; size: .
CDR3: CASSVGQEPGYGYTF; DNA: TGTGCCAGCAGCGTAGGACAGGAGCCTGGCTATGGCTACACCTTC; D: .; J: TRBJ1-2; V: TRBV9; size: .
CDR3: CASRTGHKYEQFF; DNA: TGTGCCAGCAGGACAGGGCATAAGTATGAGCAGTTCTTC; D: TRBD1; J: TRBJ2-1; V: TRBV2; size: once
CDR3: CSAGRRDRGRDEQFF; DNA: TGCAGTGCTGGTCGTCGGGACAGGGGTCGAGATGAGCAGTTCTTC; D: TRBD1; J: TRBJ2-1; V: TRBV20-1; size: .